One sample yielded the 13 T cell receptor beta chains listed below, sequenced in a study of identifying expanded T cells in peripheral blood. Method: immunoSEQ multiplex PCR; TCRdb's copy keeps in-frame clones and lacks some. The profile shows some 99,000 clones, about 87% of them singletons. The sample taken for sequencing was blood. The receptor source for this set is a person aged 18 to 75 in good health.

The CDR3 reads CASSGSTVNYGYTF. The CDR3 DNA is TGTGCCAGCAGCGGATCGACAGTCAACTATGGCTACACCTTC. This sequence joins TRBV9 and TRBJ1-2, with D possibly matching TRBD1 (5 bases). The CDR3 consists of 14 residues. Germline CDR1 and CDR2: SGDLS and YYNGEE. V was clipped by 3 bases and J by 2 bases, with 11 bases between them.

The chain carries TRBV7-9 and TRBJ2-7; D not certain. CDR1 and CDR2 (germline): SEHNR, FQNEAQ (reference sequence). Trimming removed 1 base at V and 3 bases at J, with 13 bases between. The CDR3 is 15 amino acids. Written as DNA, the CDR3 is TGTGCCAGCAGCTTAGGCGGAGATGGGGTCTACGAGCAGTACTTC. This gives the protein CASSLGGDGVYEQYF.

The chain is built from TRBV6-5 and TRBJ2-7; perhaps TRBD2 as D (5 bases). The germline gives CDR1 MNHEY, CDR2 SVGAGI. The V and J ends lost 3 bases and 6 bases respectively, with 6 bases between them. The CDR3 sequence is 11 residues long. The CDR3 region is CASSYRGEQYF. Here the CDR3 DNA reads TGTGCCAGCAGTTATCGGGGCGAGCAGTACTTC.

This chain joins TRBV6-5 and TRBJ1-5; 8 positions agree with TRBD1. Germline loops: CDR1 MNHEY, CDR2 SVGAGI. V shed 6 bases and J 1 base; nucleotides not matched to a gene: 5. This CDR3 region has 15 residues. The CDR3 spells CASRGQGASNQPQHF. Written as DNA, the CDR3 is TGTGCCAGCAGAGGGCAGGGGGCAAGCAATCAGCCCCAGCATTTT.

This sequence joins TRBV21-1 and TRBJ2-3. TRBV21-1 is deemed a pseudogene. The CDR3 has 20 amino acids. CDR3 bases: TGTGCCAGCAGCCTCCTCCCCGGGGGCCGGATTTCTTCGAGCACAGATACGCAGTATTTT. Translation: CASSLLPGGRISSSTDTQYF.

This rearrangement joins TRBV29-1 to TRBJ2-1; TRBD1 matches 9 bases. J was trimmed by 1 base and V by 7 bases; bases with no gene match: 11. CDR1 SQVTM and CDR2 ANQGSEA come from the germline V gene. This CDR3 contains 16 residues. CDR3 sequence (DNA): TGCAGCGGCATGTTGAGGGGACAGGGTTCCTACAATGAGCAGTTCTTC. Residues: CSGMLRGQGSYNEQFF.

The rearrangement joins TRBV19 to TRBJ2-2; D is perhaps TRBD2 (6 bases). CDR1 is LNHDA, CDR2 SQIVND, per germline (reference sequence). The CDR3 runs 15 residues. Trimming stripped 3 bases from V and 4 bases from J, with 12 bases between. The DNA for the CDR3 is TGTGCCAGTAGTATTTTGCGGGGATCCACCGGGGAGCTGTTTTTT. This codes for CASSILRGSTGELFF.

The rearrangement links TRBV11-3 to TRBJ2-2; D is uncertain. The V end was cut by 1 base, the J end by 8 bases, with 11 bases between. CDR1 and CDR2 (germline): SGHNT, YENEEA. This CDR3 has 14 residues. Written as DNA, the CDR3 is TGTGCCAGCAGCTTAGCCCCGGGCCGGGGGGAGCTGTTTTTT. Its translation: CASSLAPGRGELFF.

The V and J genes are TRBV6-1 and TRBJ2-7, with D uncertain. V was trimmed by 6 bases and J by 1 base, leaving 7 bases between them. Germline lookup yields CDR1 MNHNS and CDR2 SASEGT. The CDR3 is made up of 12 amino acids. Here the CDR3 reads CASRPASYEQYF. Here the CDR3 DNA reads TGTGCCAGCAGGCCAGCGTCCTACGAGCAGTACTTC.

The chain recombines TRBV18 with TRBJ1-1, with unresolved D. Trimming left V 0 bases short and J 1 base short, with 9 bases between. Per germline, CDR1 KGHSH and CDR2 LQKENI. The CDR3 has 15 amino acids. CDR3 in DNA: TGTGCCAGCTCACCACCCTCAGGTGAGAACACTGAAGCTTTCTTT. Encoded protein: CASSPPSGENTEAFF.

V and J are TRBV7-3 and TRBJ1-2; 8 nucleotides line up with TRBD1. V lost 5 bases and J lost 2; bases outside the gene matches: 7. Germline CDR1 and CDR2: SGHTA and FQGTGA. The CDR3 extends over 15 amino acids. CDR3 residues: CASSPTGQGNYGYTF. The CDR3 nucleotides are TGTGCCAGCAGCCCCACAGGACAGGGCAACTATGGCTACACCTTC.

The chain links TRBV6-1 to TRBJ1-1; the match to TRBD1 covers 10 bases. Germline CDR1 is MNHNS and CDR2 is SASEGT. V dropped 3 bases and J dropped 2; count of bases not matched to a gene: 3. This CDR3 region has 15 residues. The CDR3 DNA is TGTGCCAGCAGTGACGGACAGGGGGTTAACACTGAAGCTTTCTTT. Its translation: CASSDGQGVNTEAFF.

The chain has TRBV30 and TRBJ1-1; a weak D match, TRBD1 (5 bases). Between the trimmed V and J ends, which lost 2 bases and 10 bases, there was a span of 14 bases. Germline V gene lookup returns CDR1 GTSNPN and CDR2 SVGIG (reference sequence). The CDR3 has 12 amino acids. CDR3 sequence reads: CAWSPGLTVAFF. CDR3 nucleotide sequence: TGTGCCTGGAGTCCGGGACTCACGGTAGCTTTCTTT.